This T cell receptor beta chain emerged from a study of brain T cells in children with intractable seizures. Generated by immunoSEQ multiplex PCR, the TCRdb table keeps only in-frame clones and is missing some. The table has 78,000 or so clones, 90% to 95% seen once. Trimming took off 4 bases at V and 4 bases at J, with 17 bases between the two ends. Germline V gives CDR1 MDHEN, CDR2 SYDVKM. This CDR3 has 15 residues. General observations from the study: Patients' HCMV serostatus was unknown; virus specificity rests on CDR3 similarity alone.

Sequencing was limited to surgery cases with top T cell transcript signatures in brain tissue. Pre-surgery treatment included at least one anti-epileptic drug. Comment on this clone: Its antigen remains unidentified.

This clonotype was sampled from a girl aged 2 to 10 with Rasmussen encephalitis and intractable seizures. The input for sequencing was peripheral blood, taken at surgery. The V and J genes are TRBV28 and TRBJ2-7; D is perhaps TRBD1 (5 bases). CDR3 coding DNA: TGTGCCAGCAGTTCTGGGGCAGGAGAATTGTACGAGCAGTACTTC. Translating it yields CASSSGAGELYEQYF.